This T cell receptor (beta chain) was retrieved from a study of tumor-infiltrating lymphocytes in localized non-small cell lung cancer. Produced via immunoSEQ multiplex PCR; TCRdb's table is partial and in-frame only. The sample holds about 3,800 clones, 60% to 70% seen once. The germline CDR1 and CDR2 sequences are LNHDA and SQIVND (reference sequence). The CDR3 loop spans 15 amino acids. After removal of 4 bases from V and 4 bases from J, the junction contained 9 bases not matched to a gene. The sequenced sample consisted of uninvolved lung tissue not adjacent to the tumor. This TCR derives from a human donor with non-small cell lung cancer. The rearrangement uses TRBV19 and TRBJ2-5; 7 positions agree with TRBD2. CDR3 nucleotide sequence: TGTGCCAGTAGTAAACAATGGGGGGGAGGAGAGACCCAGTACTTC. It is translated as CASSKQWGGGETQYF.